What follows are 30 T cell receptor beta chains derived from one specimen sequenced in a study of human T cells and chemical hapten exposure. TCRdb itself ran the RACE reads through MiXCR, one entry per CDR3 protein. The sample includes around 160,000 distinct CDR3 sequences, 14% of them seen just once. Time point reported: patch test 1, 2 weeks after DPC sensitization. Treatment indicated: therapeutic diphenylcyclopropenone sensitization with weekly scalp DPC. Material: whole blood, obtained in connection with sensitization to the hapten diphenylcyclopropenone (DPC). All receptors come from a woman younger than 45 with alopecia areata. Some clones in this sample may be carry-over from other donors' samples.

This clonotype was found many times. The chain is built from TRBV10-3 and TRBJ1-6, with D perhaps matching TRBD1 (6 bases). V shed 3 bases and J shed 9 bases, with 12 bases lying between them. Germline assignment: CDR1 ENHRY and CDR2 SYGVKD. The CDR3 sequence is 14 residues long. CDR3 amino acids: CAISDRQDGSPLHF. DNA for the CDR3: TGTGCCATCAGTGACAGACAGGACGGTTCACCCCTCCACTTT.

In its sample, this clonotype was seen many times. The chain carries TRBV7-2 and TRBJ1-1; perhaps TRBD1 as D (5 bases). The CDR3 runs 13 residues. Germline assignment: CDR1 SGHTA and CDR2 FQGNSA. V was shortened by 5 bases and J by 5 bases, with 12 bases between the two germline ends. CDR3 DNA sequence: TGTGCCAGCAGCCTTGTCTACAGGACTGAAGCTTTCTTT. Protein sequence: CASSLVYRTEAFF.

This clonotype was counted only a few times. This chain uses TRBV27 with TRBJ2-3; 8 nucleotides agree with TRBD2. Unmatched junction bases numbered 6, after V lost 6 bases and J lost 7 bases. The CDR3 contains 13 residues. The V gene's germline CDR1 is MNHEY and CDR2 SMNVEV (reference sequence). CDR3 sequence reads: CASSSGGLYTQYF. CDR3 coding DNA: TGTGCCAGCAGCTCGGGGGGGCTATATACGCAGTATTTT.

This clonotype was observed a few times. The rearrangement uses TRBV30 and TRBJ1-2, with unresolved D. Germline CDR1 and CDR2: GTSNPN and SVGIG (reference sequence). The ends were cut back, 3 bases at V and 8 bases at J, with 10 bases in the middle. The CDR3 is made up of 11 amino acids. The CDR3, as DNA: TGTGCCTGGAGCTTAAGCGAGGGCTACACCTTC. Its protein is CAWSLSEGYTF.

This clonotype has more than one count but fewer than ten. The V call is TRBV25-1, the J call TRBJ2-6; tentative D call: TRBD1 (6 bases). The CDR3 sequence is 18 residues long. V was pared by 2 bases and J by 3 bases, with 17 bases between. Germline V CDR1 and CDR2: MGHDK, SYGVNS. In nucleotides, the CDR3 is TGTGCCAGCAGTGAACCAGGGGTCGAAACTCGTGGGGCCAACGTCCTGACTTTC. It is translated as CASSEPGVETRGANVLTF. The full variable domain, with the rest looked up from reference TRBV25-1 and TRBJ2-6, is EADIYQTPRYLVIGTGKKITLECSQTMGHDKMYWYQQDPGMELHLIHYSYGVNSTEKGDLSSESTVSRIRTEHFPLTLESARPSHTSQYLCASSEPGVETRGANVLTFGAGSRLTVL.

This clonotype was counted many times. V gene TRBV7-2 combines with J gene TRBJ2-6; 9 bases fit TRBD1. The length of the CDR3 is 15 residues. J lost 1 base, V lost 6 bases, and 1 base had no gene match. The germline gives CDR1 SGHTA, CDR2 FQGNSA. The CDR3 here is CASRDRGSGANVLTF. In DNA, the CDR3 is TGTGCCAGCAGGGACAGGGGTTCTGGGGCCAACGTCCTGACTTTC. The full variable domain, completed using reference TRBV7-2 and TRBJ2-6, is GAGVSQSPSNKVTEKGKDVELRCDPISGHTALYWYRQSLGQGLEFLIYFQGNSAPDKSGLPSDRFSAERTGGSVSTLTIQRTQQEDSAVYLCASRDRGSGANVLTFGAGSRLTVL.

In this sample, this clonotype turned up a few times. The chain employs TRBV20-1 and TRBJ2-2; D is unresolved. Germline V gene lookup returns CDR1 DFQATT and CDR2 SNEGSKA (reference sequence). Deletions cut 2 bases from V and 0 bases from J, with 7 bases between. This CDR3 has 14 amino acids. In nucleotides, the CDR3 is TGCAGTGCTAGATACTACGCGAACACCGGGGAGCTGTTTTTT. Translation: CSARYYANTGELFF.

This clonotype has just a few counts. The gene calls are TRBV29-1 and TRBJ2-1; 10 bases are shared with TRBD2. This CDR3 has 14 amino acids. V was clipped by 5 bases and J by 7 bases; unmatched bases: 8. Germline-derived CDR1 and CDR2 are SQVTM and ANQGSEA. CDR3 bases: TGCAGCGTTAAAAGGCTAGCGGGAGAAAATGAGCAGTTCTTC. The encoded protein is CSVKRLAGENEQFF.

This CDR3 is CASSLEGVAKNIQYF. The CDR3 DNA sequence: TGTGCCAGCAGCTTGGAGGGGGTAGCCAAAAACATTCAGTACTTC. This chain links TRBV7-9 with TRBJ2-4; D tentatively reads TRBD1 or TRBD2 (6 bases each). V was clipped by 3 bases and J by 0 bases, with 9 bases between them. The germline CDR1 and CDR2 sequences are SEHNR and FQNEAQ (reference sequence). CDR3 length: 15 amino acids.

This clonotype was counted at least ten times. The chain joins TRBV12-3 or TRBV12-4 to TRBJ2-3; TRBD2 might be the D (5 bases). This CDR3 has 12 residues. V gave up 3 bases and J gave up 5 bases, with 6 bases separating them. In DNA form, the CDR3 reads TGTGCCAGCAGTTTGGGGAGAGATACGCAGTATTTT. Protein sequence: CASSLGRDTQYF.

The chain is built from TRBV3-1 and TRBJ2-7; possible D gene TRBD2, 7 bases. This CDR3 has 15 amino acids. Germline V gene data show CDR1 as LGHDT and CDR2 as YNNKEL (reference sequence). Trimming took 1 base from V and 3 from J, leaving 13 bases between them. CDR3 sequence reads: CASSQASGGHYEQYF. The CDR3 DNA follows: TGTGCCAGCAGCCAAGCTTCCGGGGGGCACTACGAGCAGTACTTC.

The V gene is TRBV29-1, the J gene TRBJ2-7, with D perhaps given as TRBD1 or TRBD2 (5 bases each). V was clipped by 4 bases and J by 2 bases, with 15 bases between them. Germline CDR1 is SQVTM and CDR2 is ANQGSEA. There are 14 residues in the CDR3. CDR3 loop: CSVGAGGNAYEQYF. CDR3 bases: TGCAGCGTTGGGGCTGGGGGAAACGCCTACGAGCAGTACTTC.

The rearrangement joins TRBV5-1 to TRBJ2-5, with unresolved D. Germline V gene sequence: CDR1 SGHRS, CDR2 YFSETQ. This CDR3 region has 15 residues. V lost 1 base and J lost 3, with 13 bases in between. CDR3 bases: TGCGCCAGCAGCTTGTCGGTGGCGTCGGAAGAGACCCAGTACTTC. This encodes CASSLSVASEETQYF.

V and J are TRBV18 and TRBJ2-7; no firm D call. Trimming took off 2 bases at V and 5 bases at J, with 7 bases between the two ends. CDR3 length equals 12 residues. Germline CDR1 is KGHSH and CDR2 is LQKENI. In DNA form, the CDR3 reads TGTGCCAGCTCACCAGGGCCCCACGAGCAGTACTTC. Amino acid sequence: CASSPGPHEQYF.

This clonotype occurred a few times. The chain recombines TRBV6-4 with TRBJ2-1; D is ambiguous. The CDR3 loop spans 13 amino acids. Trimming removed 2 bases from V and 9 bases from J, with 11 bases in between. The germline gives CDR1 MRHNA, CDR2 SNTAGT. The CDR3 reads CASSDRAASEQFF. CDR3 sequence (DNA): TGTGCCAGCAGTGACAGAGCCGCAAGTGAGCAGTTCTTC.

This clonotype was seen a handful of times. The rearrangement links TRBV29-1 to TRBJ1-5; 7 nucleotides match TRBD1. The CDR3 length is 14 residues. Germline assignment: CDR1 SQVTM and CDR2 ANQGSEA. The J segment lost 2 bases and the V segment lost 6 bases, leaving 7 bases of the junction unmatched. The DNA of the CDR3 is TGCAGCGTCGCTACAGGGGTCCGCAATCAGCCCCAGCATTTT. It yields the protein CSVATGVRNQPQHF.

The V gene is TRBV7-6, the J gene TRBJ2-2; TRBD1 is a possible D gene (6 bases). Germline-derived CDR1 and CDR2 are SGHVS and FNYEAQ. This CDR3 region has 16 residues. V was clipped by 1 base and J by 4 bases, with 13 bases between them. CDR3 sequence: CASSLGAGASTGELFF. The CDR3 nucleotides are TGTGCCAGCAGCTTAGGCGCAGGGGCTAGCACCGGGGAGCTGTTTTTT.

The genes are TRBV4-3 and TRBJ2-1; D is unresolved. This CDR3 is 13 amino acids long. The V and J ends lost 0 bases and 10 bases respectively, with 10 bases between them. CDR1 and CDR2 from the germline V gene are LGHNA and YSLEER. In DNA form, the CDR3 reads TGCGCCAGCAGCCAAGATCGATTCCGGGAGCAGTTCTTC. This gives the protein CASSQDRFREQFF.

This clonotype was counted many times. This rearrangement joins TRBV13 to TRBJ2-2, with D possibly matching TRBD2 (5 bases). Trimming left V 3 bases short and J 6 bases short, with 5 bases between. The CDR3 has 12 amino acids. Germline CDR1 is PRHDT and CDR2 is FYEKMQ (reference sequence). The CDR3 reads CASSFSAGELFF. The DNA of the CDR3 is TGTGCCAGCAGCTTTAGCGCCGGGGAGCTGTTTTTT.

The chain recombines TRBV7-6 with TRBJ2-1; TRBD2 agrees at 14 bases. The junction had 11 bases not matched to a gene; V was cut back by 6 bases and J by 1 base. This CDR3 spans 19 amino acids. Germline lookup yields CDR1 SGHVS and CDR2 FNYEAQ. CDR3 region: CASSPGLAGGTLSYNEQFF. The CDR3 DNA reads TGTGCCAGCAGTCCCGGACTAGCGGGAGGCACCCTTTCCTACAATGAGCAGTTCTTC.

This clonotype was observed many times. In nucleotides, the CDR3 is TGCGCCAGCAGCATTAGCGGGAGTGCGGGGGAGACCCAGTACTTC. It specifies CASSISGSAGETQYF. The chain joins TRBV5-1 to TRBJ2-5; 9 positions match TRBD2. CDR1 and CDR2 from the germline V gene are SGHRS and YFSETQ. The length of the CDR3 is 15 residues. Losses at the gene ends were 4 bases for V and 5 bases for J; bases not matched to a gene: 9. Full variable domain (missing parts from reference TRBV5-1 and TRBJ2-5): KAGVTQTPRYLIKTRGQQVTLSCSPISGHRSVSWYQQTPGQGLQFLFEYFSETQRNKGNFPGRFSGRQFSNSRSEMNVSTLELGDSALYLCASSISGSAGETQYFGPGTRLLVL.

This clonotype was found many times. The J gene is TRBJ2-5, the V gene TRBV27, with TRBD1 matching over 9 bases. The CDR3 is 15 amino acids. Germline trimming cut 6 bases from V and 1 base from J; bases unmatched to any gene: 6. CDR1 is MNHEY, CDR2 SMNVEV, per germline (reference sequence). DNA of the CDR3: TGTGCCAGCAGCGCCCGGGACAGGGTCCAAGAGACCCAGTACTTC. Translating gives CASSARDRVQETQYF.

Only a few counts were recorded for this clonotype. V and J are TRBV19 and TRBJ1-2; D perhaps matches TRBD1 (5 bases). The germline CDR1 and CDR2 sequences are LNHDA and SQIVND (reference sequence). This CDR3 is 15 amino acids long. Trimming removed 1 base from V and 14 bases from J, with 23 bases in between. The CDR3 reads CASSIGSLSEGRLTF. CDR3 coding DNA: TGTGCCAGTAGTATAGGGAGTCTATCTGAGGGGCGCTTGACCTTC.

This clonotype was seen more than once but under ten times. CDR3 amino acids: CASTTGQNTGELFF. CDR3 bases: TGTGCCAGCACCACCGGACAGAACACCGGGGAGCTGTTTTTT. The rearrangement links TRBV28 to TRBJ2-2; D might be TRBD1 (5 bases). Trimming removed 7 bases at V and 1 base at J, with 10 bases between. Germline assignment: CDR1 MDHEN and CDR2 SYDVKM. CDR3 length equals 14 residues.

There are many counts of this clonotype. CDR3 region: CASSLGSHQPQHF. In nucleotides, the CDR3 is TGTGCCAGCAGCTTAGGTTCGCATCAGCCCCAGCATTTT. The chain is built from TRBV11-2 and TRBJ1-5, with D unclear. With 1 base removed from V and 5 bases from J, the gap between germline ends came to 6 bases. The CDR3 spans 13 residues. The germline gives CDR1 SGHAT, CDR2 FQNNGV.

This clonotype was found many times. The V gene is TRBV6-2 or TRBV6-3, the J gene TRBJ1-2, with D possibly TRBD1 on 6 matching bases. V gave up 4 bases and J gave up 7 bases, with 13 bases separating them. CDR3 length: 13 amino acids. Germline lookup yields CDR1 MNHEY and CDR2 SVGEGT. As DNA, the CDR3 is TGTGCCAGCAGTTCCTCAGGGGTACGTGGCTACACCTTC. Protein product: CASSSSGVRGYTF.

The table lists this clonotype with many counts. The genes are TRBV4-1 and TRBJ2-2; no clear D. Germline loops: CDR1 MGHRA, CDR2 YSYEKL. V dropped 1 base and J dropped 4 bases, with 7 bases sitting between them. The CDR3 has 14 residues. CDR3 region: CASSQVGITGELFF. The CDR3 coding sequence is TGCGCCAGCAGCCAAGTAGGGATCACCGGGGAGCTGTTTTTT.

This clonotype was detected ten times or more. The rearrangement uses TRBV5-1 and TRBJ2-6; no clear D gene. The CDR3 totals 13 residues. Germline V lookup: CDR1 SGHRS, CDR2 YFSETQ. Between the trimmed V and J ends, which lost 1 base and 9 bases, there was a span of 8 bases. The CDR3 loop is CASSLNPGNVLTF. CDR3 nucleotide sequence: TGCGCCAGCAGCTTGAATCCCGGCAACGTCCTGACTTTC. Full variable domain (remainder filled in from reference TRBV5-1 and TRBJ2-6): KAGVTQTPRYLIKTRGQQVTLSCSPISGHRSVSWYQQTPGQGLQFLFEYFSETQRNKGNFPGRFSGRQFSNSRSEMNVSTLELGDSALYLCASSLNPGNVLTFGAGSRLTVL.

V is TRBV6-1 and J is TRBJ2-7; D gene unclear. V was pared by 7 bases and J by 2 bases, with 12 bases between. CDR1 is MNHNS, CDR2 SASEGT, per germline. This CDR3 is 13 amino acids long. CDR3: CASITDGTYEQYF. CDR3 nucleotide sequence: TGTGCCAGCATCACGGACGGTACCTACGAGCAGTACTTC.

The chain carries TRBV29-1 and TRBJ2-3, with 8 bases identical to TRBD2. Germline CDR1 reads SQVTM; CDR2 reads ANQGSEA. There are 13 residues in the CDR3. The V gene end was trimmed by 7 bases and the J gene end by 1 base; junction bases not matched to a gene: 4. The CDR3 protein is CSGSGVGTDTQYF. CDR3 DNA sequence: TGCAGCGGTAGCGGGGTGGGCACAGATACGCAGTATTTT.